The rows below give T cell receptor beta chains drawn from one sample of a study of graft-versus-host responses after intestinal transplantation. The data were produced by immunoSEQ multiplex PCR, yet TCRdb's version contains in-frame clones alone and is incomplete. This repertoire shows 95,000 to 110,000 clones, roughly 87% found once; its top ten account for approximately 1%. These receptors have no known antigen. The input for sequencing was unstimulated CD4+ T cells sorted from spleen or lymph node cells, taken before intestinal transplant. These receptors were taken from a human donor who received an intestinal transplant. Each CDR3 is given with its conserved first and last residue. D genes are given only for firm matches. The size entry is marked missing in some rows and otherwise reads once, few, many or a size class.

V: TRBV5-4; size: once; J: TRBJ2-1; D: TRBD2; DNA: TGTGCCAGCAGCTTGGGCGGGAGCGGGTACAATGAGCAGTTCTTC; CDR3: CASSLGGSGYNEQFF
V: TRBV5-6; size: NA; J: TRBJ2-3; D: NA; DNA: TGTGCCAGCAGCTTGATCACTAGCACAGATACGCAGTATTTT; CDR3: CASSLITSTDTQYF
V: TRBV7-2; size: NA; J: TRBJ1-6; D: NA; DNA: TGTGCCAGCAGCCCTTGGGGGGGCCCAAATTCACCCCTCCACTTT; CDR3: CASSPWGGPNSPLHF
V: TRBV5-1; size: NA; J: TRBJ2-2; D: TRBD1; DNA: TGCGCCAGCAGCCCTAGGACAGGCAACACCGGGGAGCTGTTTTTT; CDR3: CASSPRTGNTGELFF
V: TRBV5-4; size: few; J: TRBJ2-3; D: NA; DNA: TGTGCCAGCAGCAGGGACAACACAGATACGCAGTATTTT; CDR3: CASSRDNTDTQYF
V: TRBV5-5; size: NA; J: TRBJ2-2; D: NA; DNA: TGTGCCAGCAGCATCTATATGACCGGGGAGCTGTTTTTT; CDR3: CASSIYMTGELFF
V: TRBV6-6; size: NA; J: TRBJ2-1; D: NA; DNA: TGTGCCAGCAGTTACTTCGCGGGCAATGAGCAGTTCTTC; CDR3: CASSYFAGNEQFF
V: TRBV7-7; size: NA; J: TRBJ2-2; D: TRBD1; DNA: TGTGCCAGCAGCTCTGGACAGGGCGGCGCCGGGGAGCTGTTTTTT; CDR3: CASSSGQGGAGELFF
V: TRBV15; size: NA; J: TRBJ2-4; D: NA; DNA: TGTGCCACCAGCAGACCCATGGGGCAGCCTCTAGCCAAAAACATTCAGTACTTC; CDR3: CATSRPMGQPLAKNIQYF
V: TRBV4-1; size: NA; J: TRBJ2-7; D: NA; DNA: TGCGCCAGCAGCCAAGATTATCCCAAGCCGACCTACGAGCAGTACTTC; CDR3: CASSQDYPKPTYEQYF
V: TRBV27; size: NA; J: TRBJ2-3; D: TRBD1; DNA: TGTGCCAGCAGTTTGAACCAGGGGGCGTCGGGGACGCAGTATTTT; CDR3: CASSLNQGASGTQYF
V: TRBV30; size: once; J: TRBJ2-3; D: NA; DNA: TGTGCCTGGGGCCTCCAGGACACCCAGTCAGATACGCAGTATTTT; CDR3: CAWGLQDTQSDTQYF
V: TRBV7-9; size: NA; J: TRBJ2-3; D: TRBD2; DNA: TGTGCCAGCAGCTTTACTAGCGGGAGCACAGATACGCAGTATTTT; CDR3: CASSFTSGSTDTQYF
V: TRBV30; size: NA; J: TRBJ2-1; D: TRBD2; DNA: TGTGCCTGGATGTGGTCAGCGGGAGTATTTTCCTACAATGAGCAGTTCTTC; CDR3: CAWMWSAGVFSYNEQFF
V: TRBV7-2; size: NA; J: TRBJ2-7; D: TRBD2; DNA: TGTGCCAGCAGTCCAAGCGGGGGCTACTCCTACGAGCAGTACTTC; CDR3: CASSPSGGYSYEQYF
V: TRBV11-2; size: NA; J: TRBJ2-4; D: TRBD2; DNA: TGTGCCAGCAGCTTACCAGCGGGGGGGCGGAACATTCAGTACTTC; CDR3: CASSLPAGGRNIQYF
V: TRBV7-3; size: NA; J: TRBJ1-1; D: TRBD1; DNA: TGTGCCAGCAGCTCGCAGGGGGCTGGTGAAGCTTTCTTT; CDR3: CASSSQGAGEAFF
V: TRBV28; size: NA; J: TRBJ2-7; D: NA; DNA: TGTGCCAGCAGTTTCGCGTACGAGCAGTACTTC; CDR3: CASSFAYEQYF
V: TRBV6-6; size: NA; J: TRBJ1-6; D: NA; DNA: TGTGCCAGCAGTCAGAGGGTTTACTATAATTCACCCCTCCACTTT; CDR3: CASSQRVYYNSPLHF
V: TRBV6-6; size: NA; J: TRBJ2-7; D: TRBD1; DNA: TGTGCCAGCAGTGCTCCGGGACAGGGCACCTACGAGCAGTACTTC; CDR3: CASSAPGQGTYEQYF
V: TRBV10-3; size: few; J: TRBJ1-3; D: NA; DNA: TGTGCCAGTCGGGGGGGAAGCTCTGGAAACACCATATATTTT; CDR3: CASRGGSSGNTIYF
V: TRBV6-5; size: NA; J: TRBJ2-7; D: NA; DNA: TGTGCCGTGACGCCGGGTCTCTACTACGAGCAGTACTTC; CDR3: CAVTPGLYYEQYF
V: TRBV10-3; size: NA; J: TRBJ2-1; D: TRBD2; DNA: TGTGCCATCACCAACACTAGCGGGAGAGTCAATGAGCAGTTCTTC; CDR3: CAITNTSGRVNEQFF
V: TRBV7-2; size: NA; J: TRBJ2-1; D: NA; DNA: TGTGCCAGCAGCTTAGTATTGGGCGGGGAGCAGTTCTTC; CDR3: CASSLVLGGEQFF
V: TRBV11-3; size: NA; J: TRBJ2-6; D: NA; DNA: TGTGCCAGCAGCTCAGGGTTAGCTGGGGCCAACGTCCTGACTTTC; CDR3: CASSSGLAGANVLTF
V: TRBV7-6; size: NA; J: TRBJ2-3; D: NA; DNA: TGTGCCAGCAGCTTATTGCCCAGATCCACAGATACGCAGTATTTT; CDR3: CASSLLPRSTDTQYF
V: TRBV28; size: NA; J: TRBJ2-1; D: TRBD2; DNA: TGTGCCAGCAGTTCGGGACTAGCGGGAGTTCTGAATGAGCAGTTCTTC; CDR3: CASSSGLAGVLNEQFF
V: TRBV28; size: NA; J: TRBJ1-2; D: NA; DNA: TGTGCCAGCACGTTCCTAACTGGGGGGATCACCTTC; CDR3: CASTFLTGGITF
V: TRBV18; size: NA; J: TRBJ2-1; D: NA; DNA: TGTGCCAGCTCGCAGGGACCGACATCGGGCAATGAGCAGTTCTTC; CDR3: CASSQGPTSGNEQFF
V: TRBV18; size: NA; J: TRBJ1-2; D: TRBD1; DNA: TGTGCCAGCTCCCCACCTGGGACAGGCGGAGCTAACTATGGCTACACCTTC; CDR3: CASSPPGTGGANYGYTF
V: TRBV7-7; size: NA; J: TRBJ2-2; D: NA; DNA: TGTGCCAGCAGTTCCGAGGTCCCCGGGGAGCTGTTTTTT; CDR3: CASSSEVPGELFF
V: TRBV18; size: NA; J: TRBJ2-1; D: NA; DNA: TGTGCCAGCTCACTAGTTCTGGGAGATGAGCAGTTCTTC; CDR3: CASSLVLGDEQFF
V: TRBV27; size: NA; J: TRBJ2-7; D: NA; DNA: TGTGCCAGCAGTTGGGGGGCGGGGGTAAGGTACGAGCAGTACTTC; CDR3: CASSWGAGVRYEQYF
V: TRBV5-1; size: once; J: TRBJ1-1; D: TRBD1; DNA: TGCGCCAGCAGCTTGGAGGGGACAGGGGGAGAGACTGAAGCTTTCTTT; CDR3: CASSLEGTGGETEAFF
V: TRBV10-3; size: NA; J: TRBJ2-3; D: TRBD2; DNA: TGTGCCACCAGCTCTAGCGGGAACACAGATACGCAGTATTTT; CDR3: CATSSSGNTDTQYF
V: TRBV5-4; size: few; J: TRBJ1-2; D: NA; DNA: TGTGCCAGCAGCTTGGCCACGGACCTCATTAGCTACACCTTC; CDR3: CASSLATDLISYTF
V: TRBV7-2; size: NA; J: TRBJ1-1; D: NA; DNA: TGTGCCAGCAGCTTAGTCCAGGGCACTGAAGCTTTCTTT; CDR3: CASSLVQGTEAFF
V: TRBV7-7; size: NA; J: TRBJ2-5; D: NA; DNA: TGTGCCAGCAGCCCCAGGGGTGGCGGGGAGACCCAGTACTTC; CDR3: CASSPRGGGETQYF
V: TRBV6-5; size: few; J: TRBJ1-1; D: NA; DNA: TGTGCCAGCAGTTACCAACTGAACACTGAAGCTTTCTTT; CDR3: CASSYQLNTEAFF
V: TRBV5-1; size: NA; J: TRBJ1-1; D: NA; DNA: TGCGCCAGCAGCTCCCGAGGACGGGTAGAAGCTTTCTTT; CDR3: CASSSRGRVEAFF
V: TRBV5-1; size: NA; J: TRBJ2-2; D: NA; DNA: TGCGCCAGCAGCTTCCGTACTAGTTCCAACACCGGGGAGCTGTTTTTT; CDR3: CASSFRTSSNTGELFF
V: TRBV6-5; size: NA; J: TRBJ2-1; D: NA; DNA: TGTGCCAGCAGACTAGGACAGTTCAATGAGCAGTTCTTC; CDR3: CASRLGQFNEQFF
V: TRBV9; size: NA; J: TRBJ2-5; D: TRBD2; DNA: TGTGCCAGCAGCCTAAAGGCGGGAGGGCCCAGGGAGACCCAGTACTTC; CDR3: CASSLKAGGPRETQYF
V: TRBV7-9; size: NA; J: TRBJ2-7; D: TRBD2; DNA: TGTGCCAGCAGCCCCCTCGGGGCGGGAGCGGTCTACGAGCAGTACTTC; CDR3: CASSPLGAGAVYEQYF
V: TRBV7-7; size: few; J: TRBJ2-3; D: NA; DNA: TGTGCCAGCAGCTTACAGGTAGCCGGAGATACGCAGTATTTT; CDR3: CASSLQVAGDTQYF
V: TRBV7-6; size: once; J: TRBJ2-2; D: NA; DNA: TGTGCCAGCAGCGTTAACCGCCTCGCGAACACCGGGGAGCTGTTTTTT; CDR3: CASSVNRLANTGELFF
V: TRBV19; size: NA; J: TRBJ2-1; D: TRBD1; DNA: TGTGCCAGTAGGGTACAGGGGACCAGCTCCTACAATGAGCAGTTCTTC; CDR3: CASRVQGTSSYNEQFF
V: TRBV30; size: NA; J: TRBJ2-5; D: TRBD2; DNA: TGTGCCTGGAGCCGGGGGGGCGCGGGGCAGGAGACCCAGTACTTC; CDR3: CAWSRGGAGQETQYF
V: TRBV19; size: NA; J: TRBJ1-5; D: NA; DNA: TGTGCCAGTAGCCCATCAGGACCAAATCAGCCCCAGCATTTT; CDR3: CASSPSGPNQPQHF
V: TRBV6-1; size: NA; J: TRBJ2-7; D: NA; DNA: TGTGCCAGCAGTGAAGCGCCTACCGACGAGCAGTACTTC; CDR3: CASSEAPTDEQYF
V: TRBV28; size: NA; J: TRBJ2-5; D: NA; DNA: TGTGCCAGCAGTCTCCAAGAGACCCAGTACTTC; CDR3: CASSLQETQYF
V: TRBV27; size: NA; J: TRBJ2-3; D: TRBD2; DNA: TGTGCCAGCAGCCGCGGGAGTGATACGCAGTATTTT; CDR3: CASSRGSDTQYF
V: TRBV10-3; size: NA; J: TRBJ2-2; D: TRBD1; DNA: TGTGCCATCAGAGTCTTACAGGGGATTGTGAACACCGGGGAGCTGTTTTTT; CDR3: CAIRVLQGIVNTGELFF